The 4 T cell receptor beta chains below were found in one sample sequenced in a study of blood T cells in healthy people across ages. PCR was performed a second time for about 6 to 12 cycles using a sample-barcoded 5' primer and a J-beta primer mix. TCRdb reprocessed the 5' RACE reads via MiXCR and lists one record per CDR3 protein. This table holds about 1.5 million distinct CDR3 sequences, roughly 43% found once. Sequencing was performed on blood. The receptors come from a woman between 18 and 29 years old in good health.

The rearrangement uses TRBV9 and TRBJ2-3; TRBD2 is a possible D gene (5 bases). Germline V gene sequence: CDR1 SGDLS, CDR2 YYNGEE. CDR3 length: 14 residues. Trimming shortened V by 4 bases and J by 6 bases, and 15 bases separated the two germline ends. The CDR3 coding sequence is TGTGCCAGCAGCCCCGAGGGCCGGAGGGATACGCAGTATTTT. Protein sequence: CASSPEGRRDTQYF.

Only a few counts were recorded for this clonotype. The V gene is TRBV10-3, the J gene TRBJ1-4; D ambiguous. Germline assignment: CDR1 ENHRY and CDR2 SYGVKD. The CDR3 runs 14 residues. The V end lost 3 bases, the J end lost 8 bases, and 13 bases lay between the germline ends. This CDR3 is CAISEAEGQEKLFF. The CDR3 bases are TGTGCCATCAGTGAAGCAGAGGGTCAGGAAAAACTGTTTTTT.

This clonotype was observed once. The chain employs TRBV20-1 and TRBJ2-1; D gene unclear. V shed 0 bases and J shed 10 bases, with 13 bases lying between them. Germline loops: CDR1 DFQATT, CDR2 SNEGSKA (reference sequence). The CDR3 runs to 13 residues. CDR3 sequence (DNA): TGCAGTGCTAGAGATGACAAGGGTACCGAGCAGTTCTTC. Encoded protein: CSARDDKGTEQFF.

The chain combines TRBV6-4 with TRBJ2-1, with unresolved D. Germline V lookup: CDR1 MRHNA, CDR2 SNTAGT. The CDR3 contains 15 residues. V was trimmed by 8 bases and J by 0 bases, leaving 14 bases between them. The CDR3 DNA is TGTGCCAGCCGTCTAGGAGAAGGCTCCTACAATGAGCAGTTCTTC. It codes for CASRLGEGSYNEQFF.